This T cell receptor beta chain was documented in a study of CD8 T cells in Susac syndrome. Study-level background: Among sequenced Susac syndrome patients, six had active disease and roughly eight were in remission. Study-level points and caveats: The CD4+ T cell repertoires from Susac syndrome exhibited no clonal expansion.

This clonotype was seen just once. Its antigen is still unknown. Germline V gene lookup returns CDR1 KGHDR and CDR2 SFDVKD. This CDR3 is built from 16 residues. With V trimmed by 3 bases and J by 5 bases, 8 bases remained unmatched. RNA, at about 0.5 to 1 ug, was reverse transcribed with random hexamers. immunoSEQ multiplex PCR amplified TCR beta CDR3 across 54 Vbeta, 13 Jbeta. TCRdb used MiXCR to reprocess the immunoSEQ multiplex PCR reads, holding one entry per CDR3 protein. The table has roughly 190,000 distinct CDR3 sequences, 91% seen once. Negative magnetic isolation gave CD8+ and CD4+ cells; FACS enriched CD8+ TEMRA.

Sequenced input: CD4+ T cells from PBMCs. This chain connects TRBV24-1 to TRBJ2-2; 7 bases fit TRBD1. The TCR originated in a human donor with Susac syndrome. The CDR3 nucleotides read TGTGCCACCAGTGATCGGACAGGCCCAGGGACCGGGGAGCTGTTTTTT. The encoded protein is CATSDRTGPGTGELFF.